The following is a TCR beta chain sequence with its context. No cognate antigen has been identified for it. Nothing much larger sits one base from this clone, and base qualities are not available. The cohort was made up of hundreds of healthy bone marrow donors. At the time of sampling, every cohort member was nominally healthy, though immune exposures that went unrecorded were likely present. The donor tested CMV seropositive and was one of the 289 seropositive cohort members. A peripheral blood sample was provided by each donor, and peripheral blood mononuclear cells were used for TCR beta sequencing. The Qiagen DNeasy Blood Extraction Kit was used to extract genomic DNA from the blood cell samples. The method was the immunoSEQ multiplex PCR assay. For the multiplex PCR, a mixture combining 60 forward primers for TCR Vbeta segments and 13 reverse primers for TCR Jbeta segments was used. A multiplex PCR assay on genomic DNA amplified the CDR3 region of rearranged TCR beta genes. Amplified TCR beta libraries were sequenced as 87-base-pair reads on the Illumina HiSeq System. On the study's bioinformatics: A later analysis tallied 70 million to 100 million unique TCR beta chains across the approximately 670 repertoires, and some 10 million of those chains were shared by two or more donors. Raw reads were error-corrected and collapsed into unique sequences with a nearest-neighbor algorithm that merged closely related sequences to remove PCR and sequencing errors. To assign V, D and J gene segments, CDR3 sequences were aligned to IMGT reference sequences. For a sequence to be retained, a match of at least six nucleotides was required to both a V gene segment and a J gene segment. A rearrangement counted as productive if the CDR3 had no stop codons and remained in frame with V and J, and every other rearrangement counted as non-productive. CDR3 was defined according to IMGT convention as the region running from the second conserved V-encoded cysteine to the conserved J-encoded phenylalanine. Sequences without an unambiguous match to a single V gene segment were excluded from the earlier analysis of a few hundred of the donors. In an earlier analysis of 587 of the donors, V segments were called functional above 56.7% productive rearrangements and were called segregating when the between-donor standard deviation exceeded 5%. A statistical classification framework was developed to diagnose cytomegalovirus status using the catalog of TCR beta chain sequences. V and J gene assignment, in a later analysis, came from comparing TCR nucleotide sequences with IMGT/GENE-DB human TR gene sequences. A later analysis assigned CDR3 sequences and most-parsimonious VDJ recombination scenarios with the TCRdist pipeline. In a later analysis, each TCR beta chain was defined by its CDR3 amino acid sequence together with its V-gene family, and reads lacking a unique V-gene family were excluded. As a way to deal with suspected cross-contamination and a sequencing artifact, a later analysis dropped 450 to 700 nucleotide sequences that were highly shared and had low generation probability. In a later analysis, a clonal expansion index was calculated for each public chain from normalized within-repertoire ranks of inferred template counts. In a later analysis, generation probabilities were computed with a VDJ recombination model fitted to out-of-frame rearrangements, and the resulting probabilities were checked against IGoR. In a later analysis, hypergeometric tests were used to score TCR-TCR, TCR-HLA and TCR-CMV co-occurrence, with a repertoire-size bias correction applied to TCR pairs. In a later analysis, false discovery rates were estimated by permuting HLA or CMV assignments 20 times. In a later analysis, co-occurring TCRs were grouped using DBSCAN, and TCRdist sequence similarity was added for clustering within HLA-allele-positive subsets. Repertoires with fewer than 30,000 or more than 120,000 public chains were left out of co-occurrence clustering, as were a handful of repertoires with anomalous nucleotide sharing. In its TCRdb copy, this immuneACCESS table keeps in-frame sequences only and misses some clones. Where compared with another copy, unresolved V genes explain less than half of these, and the others have no known cause. The DNA was the basis for D and trimming; V, J and clone size are from that table. Present in this sample are some 90,000 clones, around 80% of which were seen just once. The ten largest account for about 4.2% of the sample.

This sample stems from a study of cytomegalovirus exposure and HLA in healthy donors (dated by TCRdb to 2016 to 2017). About the full investigation: According to an earlier analysis of 587 of the donors, about 190 million T cells yielded roughly 110 million unique TCR beta sequences and approximately 300 Gb of sequence data. An early release covering around 630 HLA-typed donors comprised 300 to 350 gigabases of sequencing data and 65 million to 100 million unique TCR sequences. The genetic ancestry cluster associated with self-reported Caucasian donors included 81% of the roughly 380 genotyped donors. The study was designed to test whether signatures of past pathogen exposure could be identified by cataloging public T cell receptors. The study profiled the T cell repertoires of 550 to 700 subjects by immunosequencing and related them to cytomegalovirus serostatus. In addition to the first cohort of 650 to 750 subjects, a separate validation cohort of 120 different subjects was used. To predict cytomegalovirus infection status, the study brought together high-throughput TCR immunosequencing, statistical association of individual TCRs with disease status, and machine learning. A later analysis re-analyzed previously published TCR beta repertoires from roughly 630 donors and added high-resolution HLA genotyping to study TCR occurrence patterns. Rather than using new phenotypic data, the later analysis identified candidate immune exposures from TCR beta sequences and from how often those sequences occurred across donors. In an earlier analysis of 550 to 700 of the donors, high-throughput TCR beta sequencing was used to judge whether each TCR beta V gene segment behaved as functional or pseudogenic. Donor age, sex, ethnicity and CMV serostatus were compiled alongside the repertoire data. A later genetic analysis took genome-wide SNP genotypes for about 65% of the 666 donors and used that subset as a discovery cohort. Every discovery cohort repertoire had been produced on one sequencing platform. HLA typing included class I and class II loci at four-digit resolution. Typing coverage varied by locus: about 620-640 donors for A, B, C, DRB1 and DQB1; some 520 for DQA1; more than 600 for DPA1; roughly 470 for DPB1. Because of strong linkage in the cohort, a handful of DR-DQ haplotypes were treated as single units for association and clustering. Among roughly 370 genotyped donors of the cohort, an average of approximately 230,000 unique TCR beta nucleotide sequences were sequenced per donor, roughly 18% of them non-productive. The paper as a whole reports these results and caveats: In a later analysis, HLA-associated TCR beta chains were found to be more clonally expanded and to have lower generation probabilities than equally common non-associated chains. The authors suggested that the approach could potentially be generalized to other disease states and immunological phenotypes. Correlated functional status among segregating V segments might be attributable to linkage disequilibrium, but an unknown experimental factor could not be ruled out. The cohort was sequenced for TCR beta chains only, and without alpha or paired-chain data the features that could be detected were limited. An association between a missense DCLRE1C variant and V-gene and J-gene trimming of TCR beta chains was found in a later genetic analysis and replicated in an independent cohort. According to a later analysis, TCR association rates differed among HLA loci, with DRB1 alleles showing the most associated TCRs and HLA-C alleles showing the fewest. A group of highly shared sequence variants was considered likely to be a technical artifact of the sequencing pipeline. A further reported finding was that TCR beta sequences accurately predicted the HLA-A and HLA-B alleles for most subjects in the first cohort. In a later analysis, several top co-occurrence clusters were reported to appear linked to parvovirus B19, influenza, CMV and Epstein-Barr virus. In the study, 150 to 200 TCR beta chains were listed as associated with cytomegalovirus. A later analysis found that most CMV-associated TCR beta chains appeared HLA-restricted, with HLA associations seemingly driven largely by CMV exposure. The classifier was reported to diagnose cytomegalovirus status with high specificity and sensitivity in both the original and validation cohorts. Presence/absence analyses assumed roughly uniform sequencing depth across donors, an assumption that may not hold. Most TCR sequences were observed very rarely across donors, whereas some public TCRs were present in many individuals. Some IMGT-functional V segments, including TRBV6-2 and TRBV6-3, could not be distinguished by the 87-base-pair reads and were therefore excluded. For the cohort, immune exposure information was limited to CMV serostatus. In an earlier analysis of approximately 600 of the donors, most TCR beta V segments were observed in productive rearrangements about 87% or about 30% of the time, broadly matching IMGT annotations. A few of the identified cytomegalovirus-associated TCR beta chains were confirmed in vitro to be specific for cytomegalovirus antigens. At a false discovery rate of 0.05, a later analysis linked under 20,000 TCR beta sequences to specific HLA alleles. Assigning TCR associations to individual alleles was difficult when HLA alleles, especially DR and DQ, strongly co-occurred. The earlier analysis of a few hundred of the donors excluded around 17 rarely observed V segments, including chromosome 9 orphons, because counts were too low. According to a later genetic analysis, donors in an Asian-associated ancestry cluster had fewer N-insertions in productive TCRs than the approximately 650-donor mean. Because some donors lacked HLA typing at each locus, the association tests relied only on the typed subset.

From a lookup of the germline V gene, CDR1 and CDR2 are SGHRS and YFSETQ. The CDR3 covers 13 residues, taking in both the cysteine and the phenylalanine. CDR3 DNA is the only sequence kept; it has 39 bases, read in frame from the first base. Trimming removed 3 bases from V and 4 bases from J, leaving 10 bases between the germline ends. Material: PBMCs. The clonotype was recovered from a male donor in good health and CMV-seropositive. The rearrangement joined TRBV5-1 to TRBJ1-1, with the D gene uncertain. CDR3 reads: CASSSGGSTEAFF. The bases are TGCGCCAGCAGCTCCGGAGGTAGCACTGAAGCTTTCTTT. When the CDR3 is completed using the reference TRBV5-1 and TRBJ1-1 genes on either side, the full variable domain is KAGVTQTPRYLIKTRGQQVTLSCSPISGHRSVSWYQQTPGQGLQFLFEYFSETQRNKGNFPGRFSGRQFSNSRSEMNVSTLELGDSALYLCASSSGGSTEAFFGQGTRLTVV.